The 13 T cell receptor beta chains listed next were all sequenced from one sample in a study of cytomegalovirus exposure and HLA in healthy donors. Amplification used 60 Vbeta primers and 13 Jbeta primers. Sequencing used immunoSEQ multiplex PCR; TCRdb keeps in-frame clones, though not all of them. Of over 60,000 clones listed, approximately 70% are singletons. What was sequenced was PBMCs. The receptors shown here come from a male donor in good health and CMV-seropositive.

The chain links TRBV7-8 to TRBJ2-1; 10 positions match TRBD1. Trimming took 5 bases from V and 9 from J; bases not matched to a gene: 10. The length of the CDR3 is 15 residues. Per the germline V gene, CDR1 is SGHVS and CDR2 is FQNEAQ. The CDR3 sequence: CASSTDRGRGGEQFF. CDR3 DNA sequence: TGTGCCAGCAGCACCGACAGGGGGCGCGGCGGTGAGCAGTTCTTC. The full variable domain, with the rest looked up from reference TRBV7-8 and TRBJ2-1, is GAGVSQSPRYKVAKRGQDVALRCDPISGHVSLFWYQQALGQGPEFLTYFQNEAQLDKSGLPSDRFFAERPEGSVSTLKIQRTQQEDSAVYLCASSTDRGRGGEQFFGPGTRLTVL.

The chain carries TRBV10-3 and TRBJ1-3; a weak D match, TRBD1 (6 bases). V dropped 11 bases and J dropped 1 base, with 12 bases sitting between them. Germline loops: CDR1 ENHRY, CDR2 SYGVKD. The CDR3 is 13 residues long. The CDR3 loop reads CASHRESGNTIYF. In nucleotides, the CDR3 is TGTGCCTCTCACAGGGAATCTGGAAACACCATATATTTT.

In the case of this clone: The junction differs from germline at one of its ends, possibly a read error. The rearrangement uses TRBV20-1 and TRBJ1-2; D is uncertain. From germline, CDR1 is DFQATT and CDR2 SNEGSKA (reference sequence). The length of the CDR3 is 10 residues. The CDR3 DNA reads TGCAGTGCGCCCCCGGGAGGTACGGCCTTC. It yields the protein CSAPPGGTAF.

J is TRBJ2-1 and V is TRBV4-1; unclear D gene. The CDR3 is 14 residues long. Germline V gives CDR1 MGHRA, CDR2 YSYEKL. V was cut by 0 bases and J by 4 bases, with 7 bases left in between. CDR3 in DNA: TGCGCCAGCAGCCAAGAGCGGTTATACAATGAGCAGTTCTTC. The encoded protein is CASSQERLYNEQFF.

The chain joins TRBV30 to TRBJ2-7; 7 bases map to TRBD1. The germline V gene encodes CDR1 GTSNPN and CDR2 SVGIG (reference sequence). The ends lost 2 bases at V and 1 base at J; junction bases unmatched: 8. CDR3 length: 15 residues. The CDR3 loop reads CAWSFRDRKSYEQYF. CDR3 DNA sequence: TGTGCCTGGAGTTTCCGGGACAGAAAGTCCTACGAGCAGTACTTC. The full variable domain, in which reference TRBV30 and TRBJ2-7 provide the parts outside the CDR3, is SQTIHQWPATLVQPVGSPLSLECTVEGTSNPNLYWYRQAAGRGLQLLFYSVGIGQISSEVPQNLSASRPQDRQFILSSKKLLLSDSGFYLCAWSFRDRKSYEQYFGPGTRLTVT.

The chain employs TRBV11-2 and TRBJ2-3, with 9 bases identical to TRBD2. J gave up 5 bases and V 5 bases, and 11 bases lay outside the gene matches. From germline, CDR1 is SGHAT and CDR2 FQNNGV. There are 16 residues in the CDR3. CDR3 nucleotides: TGTGCCAGCAGCCCTCCGGGACTAGCTGGTATAGATACGCAGTATTTT. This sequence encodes CASSPPGLAGIDTQYF.

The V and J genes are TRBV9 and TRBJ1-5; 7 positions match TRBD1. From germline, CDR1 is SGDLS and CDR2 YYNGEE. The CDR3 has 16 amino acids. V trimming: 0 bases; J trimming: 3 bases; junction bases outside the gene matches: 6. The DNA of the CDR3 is TGTGCCAGCAGCGTAGGGGACAGCCTATACAATCAGCCCCAGCATTTT. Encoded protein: CASSVGDSLYNQPQHF.

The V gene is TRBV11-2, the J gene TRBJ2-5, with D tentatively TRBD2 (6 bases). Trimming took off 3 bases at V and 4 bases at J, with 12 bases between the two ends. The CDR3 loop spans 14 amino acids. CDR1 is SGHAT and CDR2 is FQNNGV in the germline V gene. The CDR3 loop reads CASSFGNSGETQYF. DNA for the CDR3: TGTGCCAGCAGCTTTGGTAATAGCGGAGAGACCCAGTACTTC.

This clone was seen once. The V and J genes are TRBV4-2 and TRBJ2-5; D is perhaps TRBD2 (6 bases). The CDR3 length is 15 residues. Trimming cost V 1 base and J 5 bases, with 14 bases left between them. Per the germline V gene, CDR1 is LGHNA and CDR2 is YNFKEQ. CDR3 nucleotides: TGTGCCAGCAGCCAAGCCGCGGGGACCGGGGAGACCCAGTACTTC. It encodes CASSQAAGTGETQYF.

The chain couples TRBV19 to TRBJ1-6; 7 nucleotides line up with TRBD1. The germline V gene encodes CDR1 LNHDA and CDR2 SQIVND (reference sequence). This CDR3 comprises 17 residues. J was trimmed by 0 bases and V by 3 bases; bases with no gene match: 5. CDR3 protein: CASSIRGQSSYNSPLHF. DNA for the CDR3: TGTGCCAGTAGTATCAGGGGACAGAGCTCCTATAATTCACCCCTCCACTTT.

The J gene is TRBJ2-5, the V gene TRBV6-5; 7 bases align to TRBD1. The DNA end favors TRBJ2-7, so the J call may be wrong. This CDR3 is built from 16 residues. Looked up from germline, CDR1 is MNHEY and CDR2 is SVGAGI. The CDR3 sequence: CASSYPRQGLGYEQYF. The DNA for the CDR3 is TGTGCCAGCAGTTACCCCAGACAGGGATTGGGTTACGAGCAGTACTTC.

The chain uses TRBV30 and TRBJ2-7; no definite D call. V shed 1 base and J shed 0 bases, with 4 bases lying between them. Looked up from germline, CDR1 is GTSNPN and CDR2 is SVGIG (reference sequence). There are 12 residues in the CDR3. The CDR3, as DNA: TGTGCCTGGAGTGGGCTCTCCTACGAGCAGTACTTC. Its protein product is CAWSGLSYEQYF.

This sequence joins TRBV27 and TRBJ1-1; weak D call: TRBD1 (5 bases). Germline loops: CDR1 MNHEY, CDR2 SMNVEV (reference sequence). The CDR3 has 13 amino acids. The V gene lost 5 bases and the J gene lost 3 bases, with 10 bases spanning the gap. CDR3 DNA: TGTGCCAGCAGTCGGGGGGGGTACACTGAAGCTTTCTTT. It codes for CASSRGGYTEAFF.